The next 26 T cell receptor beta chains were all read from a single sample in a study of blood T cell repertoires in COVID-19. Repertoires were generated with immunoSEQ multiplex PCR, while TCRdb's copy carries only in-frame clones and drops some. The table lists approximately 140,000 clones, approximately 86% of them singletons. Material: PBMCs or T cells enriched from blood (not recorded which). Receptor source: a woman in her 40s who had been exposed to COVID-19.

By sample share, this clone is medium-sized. The CDR3 DNA is TGCGCCAGCAGTGAAGCGCTTGAAACCGGGGAGCTGTTTTTT. It codes for CASSEALETGELFF. V is TRBV10-1 and J is TRBJ2-2; D not certain. The CDR3 spans 14 residues. Looked up from germline, CDR1 is WNHNN and CDR2 is SYGVQD (reference sequence). V lost 3 bases to trimming and J lost 5 bases, with 10 bases between them.

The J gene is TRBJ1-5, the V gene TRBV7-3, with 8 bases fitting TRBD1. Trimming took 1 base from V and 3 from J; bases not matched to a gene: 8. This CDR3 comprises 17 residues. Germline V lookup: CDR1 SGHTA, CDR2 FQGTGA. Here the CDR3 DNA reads TGTGCCAGCAGCTTAAATTGCAAGGACAGGGACAATCAGCCCCAGCATTTT. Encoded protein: CASSLNCKDRDNQPQHF. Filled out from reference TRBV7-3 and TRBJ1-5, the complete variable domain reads GAGVSQTPSNKVTEKGKYVELRCDPISGHTALYWYRQSLGQGPEFLIYFQGTGAADDSGLPNDRFFAVRPEGSVSTLKIQRTERGDSAVYLCASSLNCKDRDNQPQHFGDGTRLSIL.

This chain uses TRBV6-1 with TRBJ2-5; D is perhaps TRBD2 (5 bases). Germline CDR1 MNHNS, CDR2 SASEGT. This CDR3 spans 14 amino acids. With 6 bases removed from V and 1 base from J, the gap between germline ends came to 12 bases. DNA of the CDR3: TGTGCCAGCAGCCTACCCCGGGGCCAAGAGACCCAGTACTTC. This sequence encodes CASSLPRGQETQYF.

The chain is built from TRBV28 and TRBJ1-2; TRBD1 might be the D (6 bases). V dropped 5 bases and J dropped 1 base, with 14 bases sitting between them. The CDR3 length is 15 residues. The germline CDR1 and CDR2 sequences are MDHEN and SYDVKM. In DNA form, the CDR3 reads TGTGCCAGCAGTGCAACAGGGTTTATTAACTATGGCTACACCTTC. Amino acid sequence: CASSATGFINYGYTF.

Written as DNA, the CDR3 is TGTGCCAGCAAGCGGACTGAAGCTTTCTTT. Protein sequence: CASKRTEAFF. V usage is TRBV28 and J usage is TRBJ1-1; no reliable D call. V was shortened by 7 bases and J by 5 bases, with 5 bases between the two germline ends. The CDR3 length is 10 residues. Germline values: CDR1 MDHEN, CDR2 SYDVKM.

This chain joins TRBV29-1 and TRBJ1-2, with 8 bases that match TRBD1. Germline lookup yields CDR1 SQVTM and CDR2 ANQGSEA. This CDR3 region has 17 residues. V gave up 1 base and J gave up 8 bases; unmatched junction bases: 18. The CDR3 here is CSVEGLQGGIRFLGYTF. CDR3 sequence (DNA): TGCAGCGTTGAAGGCTTACAGGGGGGCATTCGGTTTTTAGGCTACACCTTC.

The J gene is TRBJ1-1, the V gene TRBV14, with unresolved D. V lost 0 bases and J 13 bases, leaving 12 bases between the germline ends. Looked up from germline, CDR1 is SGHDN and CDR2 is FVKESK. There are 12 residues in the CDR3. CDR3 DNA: TGTGCCAGCAGCCAAGACCGGGAGTTGGGTTTCTTT. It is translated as CASSQDRELGFF.

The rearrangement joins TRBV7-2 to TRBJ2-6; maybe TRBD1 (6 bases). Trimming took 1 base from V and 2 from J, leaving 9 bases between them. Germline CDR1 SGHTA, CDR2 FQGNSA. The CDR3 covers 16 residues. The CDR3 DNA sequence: TGTGCCAGCAGCTTAGACCCAGGGGCTGGGGCCAACGTCCTGACTTTC. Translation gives CASSLDPGAGANVLTF.

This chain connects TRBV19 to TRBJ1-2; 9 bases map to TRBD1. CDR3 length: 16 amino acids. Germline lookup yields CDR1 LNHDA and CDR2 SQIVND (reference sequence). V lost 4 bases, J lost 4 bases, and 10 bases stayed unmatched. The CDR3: CASSTPGTGSGYGYTF. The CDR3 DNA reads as TGTGCCAGTAGTACTCCCGGGACAGGGTCGGGCTATGGCTACACCTTC.

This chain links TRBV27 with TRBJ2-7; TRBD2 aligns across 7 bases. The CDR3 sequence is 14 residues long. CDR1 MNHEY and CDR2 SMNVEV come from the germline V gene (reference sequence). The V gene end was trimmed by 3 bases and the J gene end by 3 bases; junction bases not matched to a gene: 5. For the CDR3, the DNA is TGTGCCAGCAGTTTGGGCCTAGCGGACTACGAGCAGTACTTC. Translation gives CASSLGLADYEQYF.

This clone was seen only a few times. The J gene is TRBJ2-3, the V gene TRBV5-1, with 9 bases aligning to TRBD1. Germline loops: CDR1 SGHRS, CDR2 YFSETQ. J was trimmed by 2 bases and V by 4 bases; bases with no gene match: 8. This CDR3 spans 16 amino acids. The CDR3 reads CASSPAGTGYTDTQYF. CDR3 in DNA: TGCGCCAGCAGCCCCGCCGGGACAGGGTACACAGATACGCAGTATTTT.

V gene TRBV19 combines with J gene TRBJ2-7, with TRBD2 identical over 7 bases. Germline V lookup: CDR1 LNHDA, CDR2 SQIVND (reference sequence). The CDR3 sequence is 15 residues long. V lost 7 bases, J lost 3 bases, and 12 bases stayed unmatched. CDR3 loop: CASTIGGGVDYEQYF. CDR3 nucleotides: TGTGCCAGTACCATTGGGGGGGGAGTTGACTACGAGCAGTACTTC.

The CDR3 spells CASSRELNIQYF. CDR3 in DNA: TGTGCCAGCAGCCGAGAATTAAACATTCAGTACTTC. The chain links TRBV5-8 to TRBJ2-4; D is uncertain. The CDR3 is 12 amino acids. Trimming removed 4 bases at V and 6 bases at J, with 8 bases between. Per the germline V gene, CDR1 is SGHTS and CDR2 is YDEGEE.

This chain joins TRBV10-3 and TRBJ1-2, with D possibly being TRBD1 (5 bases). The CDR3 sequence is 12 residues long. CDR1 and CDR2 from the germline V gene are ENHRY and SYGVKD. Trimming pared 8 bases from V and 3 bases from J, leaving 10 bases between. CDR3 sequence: CAIAAGHYGYTF. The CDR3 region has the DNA TGTGCCATCGCCGCGGGACACTATGGCTACACCTTC.

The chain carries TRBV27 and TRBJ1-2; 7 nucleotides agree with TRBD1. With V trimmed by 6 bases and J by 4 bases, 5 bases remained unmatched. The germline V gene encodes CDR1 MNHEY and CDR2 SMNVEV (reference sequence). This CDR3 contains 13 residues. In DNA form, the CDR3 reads TGTGCCAGCAGAATGGCAGGGGGCTATGGCTACACCTTC. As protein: CASRMAGGYGYTF.

The CDR3 coding sequence is TGCGCCAGCAGCCAAGATGGGGCCGGGTTGGATACGCAGTATTTT. Amino acid sequence: CASSQDGAGLDTQYF. This chain connects TRBV4-3 to TRBJ2-3, with D possibly matching TRBD1 (5 bases). V was clipped by 0 bases and J by 6 bases, with 13 bases between them. The CDR3 has 15 amino acids. Germline assignment: CDR1 LGHNA and CDR2 YSLEER.

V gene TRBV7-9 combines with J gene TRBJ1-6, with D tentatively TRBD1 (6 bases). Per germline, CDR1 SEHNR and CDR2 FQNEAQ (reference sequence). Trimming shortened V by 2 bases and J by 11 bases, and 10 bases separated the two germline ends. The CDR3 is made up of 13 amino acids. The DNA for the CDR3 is TGTGCCAGCAGCTTAAACAGGGACCCACCCCTCCACTTT. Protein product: CASSLNRDPPLHF.

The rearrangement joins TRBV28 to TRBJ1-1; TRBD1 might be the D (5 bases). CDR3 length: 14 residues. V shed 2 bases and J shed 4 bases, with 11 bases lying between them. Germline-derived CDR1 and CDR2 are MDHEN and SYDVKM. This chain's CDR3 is CASSLRGIPTEAFF. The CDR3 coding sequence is TGTGCCAGCAGTTTAAGGGGTATACCCACTGAAGCTTTCTTT.

The CDR3 region is CASSLGGFSNTEAFF. DNA of the CDR3: TGTGCCAGCAGTTTAGGGGGGTTCTCGAACACTGAAGCTTTCTTT. The chain combines TRBV28 with TRBJ1-1; D is possibly TRBD1 (5 bases). V shed 2 bases and J shed 1 base, with 11 bases lying between them. Germline values: CDR1 MDHEN, CDR2 SYDVKM. There are 15 residues in the CDR3.

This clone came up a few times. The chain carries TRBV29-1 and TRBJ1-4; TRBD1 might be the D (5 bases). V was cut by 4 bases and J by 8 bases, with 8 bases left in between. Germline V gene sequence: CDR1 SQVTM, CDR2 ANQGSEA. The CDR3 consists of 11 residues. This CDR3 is CSVVQGEKLFF. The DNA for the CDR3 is TGCAGCGTTGTCCAGGGCGAAAAACTGTTTTTT.

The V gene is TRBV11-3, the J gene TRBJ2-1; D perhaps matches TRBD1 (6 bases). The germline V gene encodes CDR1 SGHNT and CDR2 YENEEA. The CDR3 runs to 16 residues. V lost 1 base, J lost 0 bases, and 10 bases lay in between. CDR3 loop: CASSLATGSSYNEQFF. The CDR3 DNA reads TGTGCCAGCAGCTTAGCTACAGGGAGCTCCTACAATGAGCAGTTCTTC.

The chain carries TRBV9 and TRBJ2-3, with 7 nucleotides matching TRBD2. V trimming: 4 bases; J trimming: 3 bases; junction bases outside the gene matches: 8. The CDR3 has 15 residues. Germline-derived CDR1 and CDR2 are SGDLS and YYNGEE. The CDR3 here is CASSLSGGRTDTQYF. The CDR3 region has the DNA TGTGCCAGCAGCCTATCGGGCGGGAGAACAGATACGCAGTATTTT.

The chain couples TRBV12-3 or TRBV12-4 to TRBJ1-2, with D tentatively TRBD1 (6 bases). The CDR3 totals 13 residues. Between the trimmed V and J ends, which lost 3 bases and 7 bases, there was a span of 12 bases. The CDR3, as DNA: TGTGCCAGCAGTTTTTGGGGGGGCTCTGGCTACACCTTC. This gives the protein CASSFWGGSGYTF.

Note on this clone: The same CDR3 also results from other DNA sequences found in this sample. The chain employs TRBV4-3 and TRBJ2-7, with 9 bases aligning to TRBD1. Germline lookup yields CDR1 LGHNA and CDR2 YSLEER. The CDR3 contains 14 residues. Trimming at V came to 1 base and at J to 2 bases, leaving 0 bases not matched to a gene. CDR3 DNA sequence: TGCGCCAGCAGCCAAGGACAGGGGGCCTACGAGCAGTACTTC. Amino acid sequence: CASSQGQGAYEQYF.

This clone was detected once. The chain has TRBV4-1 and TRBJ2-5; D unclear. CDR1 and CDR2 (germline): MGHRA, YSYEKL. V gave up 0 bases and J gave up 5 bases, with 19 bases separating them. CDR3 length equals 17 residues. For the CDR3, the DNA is TGCGCCAGCAGCCAAGATACACCCCCAAACACCAGGGAGACCCAGTACTTC. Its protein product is CASSQDTPPNTRETQYF.

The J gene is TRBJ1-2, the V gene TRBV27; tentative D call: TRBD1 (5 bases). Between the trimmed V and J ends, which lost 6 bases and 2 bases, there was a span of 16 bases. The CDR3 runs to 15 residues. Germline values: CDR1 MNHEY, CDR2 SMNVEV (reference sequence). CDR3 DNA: TGTGCCAGCAGCTCCCATCGTGGGGCGAACTATGGCTACACCTTC. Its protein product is CASSSHRGANYGYTF.